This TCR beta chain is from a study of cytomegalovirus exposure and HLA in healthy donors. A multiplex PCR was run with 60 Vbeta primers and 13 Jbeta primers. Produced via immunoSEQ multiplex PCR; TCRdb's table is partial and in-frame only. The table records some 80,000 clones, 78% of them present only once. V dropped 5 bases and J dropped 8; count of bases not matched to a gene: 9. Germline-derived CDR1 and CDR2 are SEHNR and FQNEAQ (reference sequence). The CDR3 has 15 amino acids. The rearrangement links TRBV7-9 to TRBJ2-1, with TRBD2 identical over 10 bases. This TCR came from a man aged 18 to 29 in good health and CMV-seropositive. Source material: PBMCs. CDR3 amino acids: CASSLLSGRIDEQFF. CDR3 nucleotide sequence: TGTGCCAGCAGCCTACTTAGCGGGAGGATTGATGAGCAGTTCTTC.